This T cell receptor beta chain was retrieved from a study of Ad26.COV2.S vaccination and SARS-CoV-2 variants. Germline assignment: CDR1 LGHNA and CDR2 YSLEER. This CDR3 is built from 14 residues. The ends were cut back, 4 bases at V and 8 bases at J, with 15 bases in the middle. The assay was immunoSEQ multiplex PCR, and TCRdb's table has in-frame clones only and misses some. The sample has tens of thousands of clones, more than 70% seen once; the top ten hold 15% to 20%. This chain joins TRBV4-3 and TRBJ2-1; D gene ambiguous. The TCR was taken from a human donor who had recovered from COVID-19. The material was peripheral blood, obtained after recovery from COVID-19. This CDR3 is CASSRTWRDYEQFF. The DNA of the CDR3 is TGCGCCAGCAGCCGAACCTGGCGTGACTATGAGCAGTTCTTC.